What follows is one T cell receptor (beta chain) and its context. This clonotype was picked up many times. The antigen it binds to is not known. No base quality values were provided; no much bigger clone lies one nucleotide off. The CDR1 and CDR2 encoded by the germline V gene (reference sequence) are LGHDT and YNNKEL. V is clipped by 1 base and J by 5 bases, and the sequence between their germline boundaries is 9 bases long. The CDR3, cysteine through phenylalanine, is 13 amino acids long. The kept DNA is CDR3 alone, 39 bases in frame from the first base. The entry originates in a study of T cells after yellow fever vaccination (dated by TCRdb to between 2019 and 2020). Background on the whole study: The SMART-Seq v4 Ultra Low Input RNA kit was used to prepare libraries from fractions with low cell numbers. To track T-cell clones before and after primary and booster YFV17D yellow fever vaccination, bulk TCR alpha and beta repertoires were sequenced longitudinally. Two healthy male donors, one aged 18 to 30 and one aged 30 to 40 years, made up the cohort. Blood samples were taken at several timepoints before and after primary and secondary immunization, and bulk PBMC replicates and cell subsets were isolated. Broader findings and caveats from the paper: A small fraction of clonotypes showed up in both the CD4 and CD8 compartments, probably as a result of convergent recombination. Compared with the primary T-cell response, the secondary T-cell response was weaker but faster, peaking on day 5 rather than day 15. Only two donors were included in the study, so the extent to which the findings can be generalized is limited. FACS-sorted repertoires could contain abundant contaminating clonotypes from the bulk population, so computational filtering was required. After the booster, most of the clones that had expanded following primary vaccination were detected again (just under 97% of CD4 and 80% to 90% of CD8), which suggests that memory was broadly maintained.

Taken with the paper, the label for treatment or condition translates to: live attenuated yellow fever vaccine strain. Two biological replicates of bulk PBMCs were collected at each blood-draw timepoint. PBMCs were isolated from peripheral blood using a standard Ficoll-Paque protocol. TriZol was used to extract RNA from bulk PBMCs, from CD4 and CD8 fractions, and from dextramer-positive and dextramer-negative fractions. TCR cDNA was made using 5'RACE template switching, a step that added a universal primer site and unique molecular identifiers. Priming for cDNA synthesis came from both the TCR alpha and TCR beta constant segments. Two PCR steps were used to amplify libraries, with sample barcodes and sequencing adapters being added in the second step. Sequencing of libraries was done on Illumina HiSeq 2500 (2x100 bp) or NovaSeq (2x150 bp). On the study's bioinformatics: Reads were demultiplexed and collapsed into UMI consensus sequences with MIGEC, and V(D)J alignment was performed with MiXCR. Vaccine-responding clonotypes were defined with edgeR using replicate PBMC samples, requiring FDR below 0.01 and a log2 fold change above 5 up to day 15. Each bulk clonotype received a CD4 or CD8 identity based on whether the sequenced CD4 or CD8 repertoire contained that clonotype at higher abundance. In TCRdb, the public reads were trimmed at Q25 with fastp and aligned with MiXCR, with productive beta chains retained. CDR3 protein sequences are deduplicated, and each keeps its most common genes and DNA. The V and J calls follow TCRdb's processing rather than the paper's. Within this sample are more than 250,000 distinct CDR3 sequences, with 6.8% of them counted one time only. The leading ten clones occupy about a sixth of the sample.

The rearrangement combines TRBV3-1 with TRBJ2-7, with the D gene not clear enough to name. The TCR was taken from a man younger than 35 who received the YFV17D yellow fever vaccine. The source was PBMCs, collected 45 days after the first yellow fever vaccination. In nucleotide form, the sequence is TGTGCCAGCAGCCAAGTCGCTGGGAACGAGCAGTACTTC. The translation is CASSQVAGNEQYF.